Listed below are T cell receptor beta chains from one sample, sequenced in a study of cytomegalovirus exposure and HLA in healthy donors. The protocol was immunoSEQ multiplex PCR, while the TCRdb copy is restricted to in-frame clones and leaves out a portion. The data hold about 150,000 clones, with around 74% observed a single time. Sequencing was carried out using PBMCs. These receptors were taken from a man aged 18-30 years in good health and CMV-seropositive. The CDR3 runs from the conserved cysteine through the conserved F or W. A D gene is named only where the DNA matches it firmly. Clone size is stated in some rows and not others, as once, few, many or a class when expanded.

j_gene	v_gene	d_gene	abundance	CDR3aa	CDR3nt
TRBJ1-5	TRBV2	TRBD1	.	CGSQATGQPQHF	TGTGGCAGCCAGGCGACAGGGCAGCCCCAGCATTTT
TRBJ2-3	TRBV18	.	once	CASVADTDTQYF	TGTGCCAGCGTAGCGGACACAGATACGCAGTATTTT
TRBJ1-5	TRBV7-2	.	.	CASSFQTGNQPQHF	TGTGCCAGCAGCTTCCAGACAGGCAATCAGCCCCAGCATTTT
TRBJ2-1	TRBV28	.	.	CASSLEEGARDEQFF	TGTGCCAGCAGTTTAGAGGAGGGGGCGCGGGATGAGCAGTTCTTC
TRBJ2-5	TRBV7-2	TRBD2	.	CASSLGLAGAQETQYF	TGTGCCAGCAGCTTGGGACTAGCGGGGGCCCAAGAGACCCAGTACTTC
TRBJ2-7	TRBV10-2	TRBD1	.	CASSESGQYYEQYF	TGCGCCAGCAGTGAGTCGGGACAGTACTACGAGCAGTACTTC
TRBJ2-7	TRBV5-1	.	.	CASSLGHQSYEQYF	TGCGCCAGCAGCTTGGGACACCAGTCCTACGAGCAGTACTTC
TRBJ1-1	TRBV28	.	.	CASRSMRRGVTEAFF	TGTGCCAGCAGATCAATGAGGCGGGGCGTAACTGAAGCTTTCTTT
TRBJ2-3	TRBV5-4	.	.	CASSLMRSTDTQYF	TGTGCCAGCAGCTTGATGAGAAGCACAGATACGCAGTATTTT
TRBJ2-5	TRBV5-1	.	.	CASSLGSWGEPETQYF	TGCGCCAGCAGCTTGGGGAGTTGGGGGGAACCCGAGACCCAGTACTTC
TRBJ2-3	TRBV18	TRBD1	.	CASSPLRQGAGTDTQYF	TGTGCCAGCTCACCCCTTCGACAGGGGGCAGGTACAGATACGCAGTATTTT
TRBJ2-3	TRBV29-1	.	.	CSVDWRGTDTQYF	TGCAGCGTTGACTGGCGGGGCACAGATACGCAGTATTTT
TRBJ2-7	TRBV21-1	.	.	CASSKVVDRGRVYEQYF	TGTGCCAGCAGCAAAGTCGTAGACAGGGGGCGCGTCTACGAGCAGTACTTC
TRBJ2-5	TRBV6-1	TRBD1	.	CATLDRVYQETQYF	TGTGCCACCCTTGACAGGGTGTACCAAGAGACCCAGTACTTC
TRBJ1-2	TRBV28	TRBD1	.	CASRIPGQGVGYTF	TGTGCCAGCAGGATCCCGGGACAGGGGGTTGGCTACACCTTC
TRBJ1-5	TRBV7-9	.	.	CASSLVYDNQPQHF	TGTGCCAGCAGCTTAGTCTACGACAATCAGCCCCAGCATTTT
TRBJ2-7	TRBV28	TRBD1	once	CASIPPLRGQGNNEQYF	TGTGCCAGCATCCCACCGCTTAGGGGACAGGGTAACAACGAGCAGTACTTC
TRBJ2-3	TRBV6-5	.	.	CASSYGGGATDTQYF	TGTGCCAGCAGTTACGGAGGGGGGGCTACAGATACGCAGTATTTT
TRBJ1-1	TRBV29-1	TRBD1	once	CSAYRGQDSEAFF	TGCAGCGCCTACAGGGGGCAAGACTCTGAAGCTTTCTTT
TRBJ2-2	TRBV4-2	.	once	CASSQEPRLDLNTGELFF	TGTGCCAGCAGCCAAGAGCCGAGGTTGGACTTGAACACCGGGGAGCTGTTTTTT
TRBJ2-1	TRBV2	.	once	CASSDTDNEQFF	TGTGCCAGCAGTGACACTGACAATGAGCAGTTCTTC
TRBJ1-2	TRBV5-4	.	few	CASSFTGFRGYTF	TGTGCCAGCAGCTTTACAGGGTTCAGGGGCTACACCTTC
TRBJ1-5	TRBV6-6	.	.	CASSYYRVGQPQHF	TGTGCCAGCAGTTATTACAGGGTAGGGCAGCCCCAGCATTTT
TRBJ2-5	TRBV7-9	.	.	CASKRQGKETQYF	TGTGCCAGCAAGAGGCAGGGGAAAGAGACCCAGTACTTC
TRBJ1-1	TRBV7-8	.	.	CASSPSRGFTEAFF	TGTGCCAGCAGCCCCTCAAGGGGATTCACTGAAGCTTTCTTT
TRBJ2-5	TRBV28	.	.	CASSVVVPHQYF	TGTGCCAGCAGTGTAGTGGTCCCGCACCAGTACTTC
TRBJ2-2	TRBV5-1	TRBD1	.	CASSPYRGQNTGELFF	TGCGCCAGCAGCCCTTACAGGGGGCAGAACACCGGGGAGCTGTTTTTT
TRBJ1-3	TRBV2	.	few	CVHGVSGNTIYF	TGTGTCCACGGAGTCTCTGGAAACACCATATATTTT
TRBJ1-1	TRBV28	TRBD1	.	CASTTGMTEAFF	TGTGCCAGCACGACAGGGATGACTGAAGCTTTCTTT
TRBJ2-5	TRBV7-9	TRBD2	.	CASSPRAGGPETQYF	TGTGCCAGCAGCCCTCGAGCGGGGGGGCCCGAGACCCAGTACTTC
TRBJ2-5	TRBV12-5	TRBD1	.	CASGLDRQGQVTQYF	TGTGCTAGTGGTTTGGACCGACAGGGGCAGGTAACCCAGTACTTC
TRBJ2-7	TRBV5-1	.	.	CASSLAGGSYEQYF	TGCGCCAGCAGCTTGGCCGGAGGCTCCTACGAGCAGTACTTC
TRBJ1-3	TRBV18	.	.	CASSPGGNTGNTIYF	TGTGCCAGCTCACCCGGAGGGAACACTGGAAACACCATATATTTT
TRBJ1-5	TRBV29-1	.	.	CSVRRGWGNQPQHF	TGCAGCGTACGCCGAGGGTGGGGCAATCAGCCCCAGCATTTT
TRBJ1-2	TRBV30	.	.	CACPEGGVGGYTF	TGTGCCTGCCCTGAGGGGGGGGTCGGGGGCTACACCTTC
TRBJ2-2	TRBV4-2	.	.	CASSLMNTGELFF	TGTGCCAGCAGCCTTATGAACACCGGGGAGCTGTTTTTT
TRBJ1-2	TRBV7-2	.	once	CASSLIPSETAFGYGYTF	TGTGCCAGCAGCTTAATCCCGAGCGAGACAGCCTTTGGCTATGGCTACACCTTC
TRBJ2-7	TRBV11-1	TRBD2	few	CASSLNYRRLAPYEQYF	TGTGCCAGCAGCTTAAACTACCGGCGACTAGCACCCTACGAGCAGTACTTC
TRBJ1-4	TRBV5-1	.	few	CASSLFPTGPREKLFF	TGCGCCAGCAGCTTGTTCCCGACAGGTCCTAGGGAAAAACTGTTTTTT
TRBJ1-2	TRBV5-5	TRBD1	.	CASSLGTGGSGYGYTF	TGTGCCAGCAGCTTGGGGACAGGGGGGTCTGGTTATGGCTACACCTTC
TRBJ1-1	TRBV14	TRBD1	.	CASSLRTGRNTEAFF	TGTGCCAGCAGCCTAAGGACAGGGAGGAACACTGAAGCTTTCTTT
TRBJ1-1	TRBV2	TRBD1	.	CASSYRGADTEAFF	TGTGCCAGCAGCTACAGGGGGGCAGACACTGAAGCTTTCTTT
TRBJ2-7	TRBV5-6	TRBD1	.	CASSPGTAYEQYF	TGTGCCAGCAGCCCCGGGACAGCCTACGAGCAGTACTTC
TRBJ2-7	TRBV11-2	.	few	CASSLDRGHEQYF	TGTGCCAGCAGCTTAGATAGGGGTCACGAGCAGTACTTC
TRBJ2-3	TRBV6-5	TRBD1	once	CASGTGAQDTQYF	TGTGCCAGCGGGACAGGGGCCCAGGATACGCAGTATTTT
TRBJ2-7	TRBV5-1	.	.	CASSLGHYIPYEQYF	TGCGCCAGCAGCTTAGGACACTATATTCCCTACGAGCAGTACTTC
TRBJ1-4	TRBV7-3	.	.	CASSTSEGSSEKLFF	TGTGCCAGCAGCACCTCGGAGGGCTCCAGTGAAAAACTGTTTTTT
TRBJ2-2	TRBV5-6	.	.	CAGSFGRVVGELFF	TGTGCCGGATCGTTTGGCAGGGTAGTCGGGGAGCTGTTTTTT
TRBJ2-7	TRBV21-1	.	.	CAGVVGGLARYEQYF	TGTGCCGGCGTCGTGGGGGGACTAGCGAGATACGAGCAGTACTTC